The present T cell receptor (beta chain) was sequenced within a study of beta chain features in type 1 diabetes (dated by TCRdb to the late 2010s). General notes on the study: Patients and healthy donors did not differ in mean age, gender distribution, total cell number or subset yield. A total of 107,917,701 sorted cells were examined across all samples, and the number of cells per subset was strongly correlated with RNA yield. The study compared the TCRB repertoires of sorted circulating CD4+ T cell subsets in recently diagnosed type 1 diabetes patients with those in matched healthy donors. Regulatory and stem cell-like memory subsets were obtained from only 8 patients and about 8 healthy donors, while naive and central memory subsets were obtained from all 30 or so donors. Beyond this particular receptor, the publication reports: The naive, central memory and regulatory TCRB repertoires appeared to resemble one another more closely among patients than among healthy donors. Because cDNA was sequenced instead of genomic DNA, highly expressing activated cells could be over-represented, though the groups showed no difference in activation or CD3 levels. In all four CD4+ subsets, TCRB CDR3 length was moderately but significantly shorter in type 1 diabetes patients. At VDJ recombination sites, type 1 diabetes patients had fewer insertions and more deleted nucleotides, which implies abnormalities in thymic rearrangement. Shorter templates might have been favored by PCR, but patient and control samples were amplified and corrected together, so both groups would have been affected equally by any skew. HLA sub-analyses involved small numbers of individuals, so any influence of HLA type on TCRB rearrangement remained unresolved.

From cysteine to phenylalanine, the CDR3 is 15 amino acids long. Left in the record is the CDR3 DNA by itself, 45 bases read in frame from the first base. CDR1 and CDR2 were assigned from the germline V gene as ENHRY and SYGVKD. V is pruned by 10 bases and J by 0 bases, leaving 5 bases of the junction without a gene match. The entire isolated RNA was reverse transcribed using the High Capacity cDNA Reverse Transcription Kit, and thus expressed TCRB transcripts were sequenced. Naive, central memory and regulatory T cell samples underwent deep immunoSEQ sequencing, averaging approximately 3.5 million total reads per sample. Sorted cells were lysed in RLT buffer, and RNA was extracted using DNase-treated RNeasy Micro or Mini kits according to cell number. Each cell subset was processed on its own to prevent cross-contamination, while patient and healthy donor samples were processed together. Using the immunoSEQ multiplex PCR, TCRB sequences were amplified from cDNA into 87-bp fragments spanning the CDR3 region. The amplicons were sequenced using the Illumina HiSeq platform. The original pipeline was this. PCR bias was computationally corrected using synthetic template baselines, reads within Hamming distance 2 were collapsed, and singletons that could not be merged were discarded. Reads were aligned to IMGT to assign V, D and J genes, CDR3 length, and insertions or deletions at six rearrangement sites. Within each subset, clonotype counts were normalized to sorted cell number, after which true diversity and Gini coefficients were computed with the tcR R package. Repertoire sharing was quantified using the overlap coefficient calculated on TCRB nucleotide sequences. As a proxy for the pre-selection repertoire, out-of-frame TCRB sequences from naive cells were analyzed. TCRdb stores this immuneACCESS table with in-frame sequences only. Part of the clones is absent; in the studies checked, under half of the shortfall reflects unresolved V genes, and no reason is known for the rest. Clone size and the V and J calls come from that table; the DNA yielded D and trimming. Within this sample are hundreds of thousands of clones, with about an eighth of them counted one time only. The top ten clonotypes cover around 0.04% of the sample.

A single peripheral blood draw of around 0.11 L on average was collected from each donor into heparinised tubes. A BD FACSAria II was used to sort naive, central memory, regulatory and stem cell-like memory CD4+ T cells with a panel that included CD45RO, CCR7, CD25, CD127, CD95 and CD27. Every sorted population had a purity above 95%. Right away, PBMCs were isolated by Lymphoprep density gradient centrifugation and were stained directly, with no culture step. To minimize batch effects, samples were stained and sorted in pairs, one healthy donor with one patient per experiment. A word on this clone: It has no known antigen specificity. It has no much larger one-base neighbor in the sample; base qualities were not kept.

The clonotype originates from a man in his late teens or twenties with type 1 diabetes. The chain couples TRBV10-3 to TRBJ2-2; a stretch of 10 junction bases matches TRBD2. The material sequenced was naive CD4+ T cells from blood. Taken with the paper, the label for cell subset or site translates to: true naive CD4+ T cells. DNA sequence: TGTGCCACAGGACTAGCGGATGCGAACACCGGGGAGCTGTTTTTT. This gives the protein CATGLADANTGELFF.